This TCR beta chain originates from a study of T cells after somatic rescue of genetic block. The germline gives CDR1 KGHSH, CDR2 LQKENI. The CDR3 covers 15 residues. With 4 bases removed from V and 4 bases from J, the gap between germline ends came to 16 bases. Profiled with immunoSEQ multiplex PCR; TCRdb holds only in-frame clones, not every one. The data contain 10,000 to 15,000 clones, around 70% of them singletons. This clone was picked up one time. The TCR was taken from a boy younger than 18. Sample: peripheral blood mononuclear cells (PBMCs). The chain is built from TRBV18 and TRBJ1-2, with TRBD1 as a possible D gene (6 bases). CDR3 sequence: CASSRPTGFLYGYTF. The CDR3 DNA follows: TGTGCCAGCTCACGACCGACAGGATTCCTCTATGGCTACACCTTC.